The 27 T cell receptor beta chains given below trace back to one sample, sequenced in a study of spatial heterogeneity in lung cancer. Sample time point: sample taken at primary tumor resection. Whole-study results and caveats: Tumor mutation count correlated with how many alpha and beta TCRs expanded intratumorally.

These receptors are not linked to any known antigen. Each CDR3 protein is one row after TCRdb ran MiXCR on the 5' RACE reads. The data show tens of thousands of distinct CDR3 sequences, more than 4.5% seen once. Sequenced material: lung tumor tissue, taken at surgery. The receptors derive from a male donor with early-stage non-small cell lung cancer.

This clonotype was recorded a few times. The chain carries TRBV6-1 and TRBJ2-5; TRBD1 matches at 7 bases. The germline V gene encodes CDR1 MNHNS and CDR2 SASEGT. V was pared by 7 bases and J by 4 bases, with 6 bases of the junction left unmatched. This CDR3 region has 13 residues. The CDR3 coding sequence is TGTGCCAGCAAGGACAGGTGGCCAGAGACCCAGTACTTC. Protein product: CASKDRWPETQYF.

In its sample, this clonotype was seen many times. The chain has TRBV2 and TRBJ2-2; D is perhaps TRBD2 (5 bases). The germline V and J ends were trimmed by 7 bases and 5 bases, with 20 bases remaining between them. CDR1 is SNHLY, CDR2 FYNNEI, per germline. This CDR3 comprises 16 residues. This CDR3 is CASTEGRIARTGELFF. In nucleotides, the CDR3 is TGTGCCAGCACCGAAGGGAGAATAGCACGGACCGGGGAGCTGTTTTTT.

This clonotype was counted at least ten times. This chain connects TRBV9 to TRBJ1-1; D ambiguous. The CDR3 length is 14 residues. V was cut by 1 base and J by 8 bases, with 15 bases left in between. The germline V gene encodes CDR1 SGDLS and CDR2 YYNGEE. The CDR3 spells CASSVLRTASEAFF. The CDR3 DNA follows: TGTGCCAGCAGCGTATTGAGGACGGCAAGCGAAGCTTTCTTT. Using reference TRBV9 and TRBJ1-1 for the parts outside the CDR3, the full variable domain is DSGVTQTPKHLITATGQRVTLRCSPRSGDLSVYWYQQSLDQGLQFLIQYYNGEERAKGNILERFSAQQFPDLHSELNLSSLELGDSALYFCASSVLRTASEAFFGQGTRLTVV.

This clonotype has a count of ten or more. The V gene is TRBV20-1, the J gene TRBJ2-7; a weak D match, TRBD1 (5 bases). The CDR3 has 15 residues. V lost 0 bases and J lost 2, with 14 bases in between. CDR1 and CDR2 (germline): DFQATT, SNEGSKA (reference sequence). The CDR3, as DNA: TGCAGTGCTAGAGATGTGGGGCAGAGAACCTACGAGCAGTACTTC. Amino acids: CSARDVGQRTYEQYF.

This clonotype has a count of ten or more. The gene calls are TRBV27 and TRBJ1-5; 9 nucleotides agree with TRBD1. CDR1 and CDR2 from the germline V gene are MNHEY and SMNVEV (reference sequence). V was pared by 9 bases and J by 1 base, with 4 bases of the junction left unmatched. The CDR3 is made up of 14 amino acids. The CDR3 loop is CARTGTGSNQPQHF. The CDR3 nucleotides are TGTGCCAGAACCGGGACAGGGAGCAATCAGCCCCAGCATTTT.

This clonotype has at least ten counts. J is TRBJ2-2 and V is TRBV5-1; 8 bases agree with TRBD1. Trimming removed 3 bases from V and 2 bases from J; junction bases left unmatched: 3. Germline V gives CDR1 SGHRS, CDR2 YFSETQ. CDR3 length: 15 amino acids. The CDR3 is CASSSGQGNTGELFF. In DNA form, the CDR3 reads TGCGCCAGCAGCTCTGGACAGGGTAACACCGGGGAGCTGTTTTTT.

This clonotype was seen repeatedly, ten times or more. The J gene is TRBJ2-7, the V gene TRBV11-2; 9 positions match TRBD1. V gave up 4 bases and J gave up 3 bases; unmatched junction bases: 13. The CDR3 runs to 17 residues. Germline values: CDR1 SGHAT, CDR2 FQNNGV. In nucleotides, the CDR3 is TGTGCCAGCAGCTCCTTCAAGAGGACAGGGGTTTTCTACGAGCAGTACTTC. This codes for CASSSFKRTGVFYEQYF.

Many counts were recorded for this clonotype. The CDR3 spells CASSAGGSSYNEQFF. CDR3 DNA sequence: TGTGCCAGCAGCGCAGGGGGAAGCTCCTACAATGAGCAGTTCTTC. V and J are TRBV9 and TRBJ2-1; TRBD1 agrees at 7 bases. CDR3 size: 15 residues. The germline gives CDR1 SGDLS, CDR2 YYNGEE. Losses at the gene ends were 3 bases for V and 0 bases for J; bases not matched to a gene: 3.

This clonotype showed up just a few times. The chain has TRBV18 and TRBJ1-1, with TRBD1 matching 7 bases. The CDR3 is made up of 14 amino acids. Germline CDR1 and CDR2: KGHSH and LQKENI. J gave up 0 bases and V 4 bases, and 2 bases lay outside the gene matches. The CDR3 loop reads CASSLTGMNTEAFF. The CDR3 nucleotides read TGTGCCAGCTCACTGACAGGGATGAACACTGAAGCTTTCTTT.

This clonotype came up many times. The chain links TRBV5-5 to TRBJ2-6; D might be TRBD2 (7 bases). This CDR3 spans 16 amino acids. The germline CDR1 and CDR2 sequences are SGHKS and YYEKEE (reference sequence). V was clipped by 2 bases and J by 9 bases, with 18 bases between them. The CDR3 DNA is TGTGCCAGCAGCTTTGGCTACAGGGAGGGGTACAACGTCCTGACTTTC. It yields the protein CASSFGYREGYNVLTF.

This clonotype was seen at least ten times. CDR3 sequence reads: CASSRDSSYEQYF. CDR3 coding DNA: TGTGCCAGCAGCAGGGACAGTTCCTACGAGCAGTACTTC. V is TRBV7-8 and J is TRBJ2-7; 7 nucleotides align to TRBD1. Germline V CDR1 and CDR2: SGHVS, FQNEAQ. The CDR3 contains 13 residues. The V segment lost 5 bases and the J segment 1 base; nucleotides outside the gene matches: 2.

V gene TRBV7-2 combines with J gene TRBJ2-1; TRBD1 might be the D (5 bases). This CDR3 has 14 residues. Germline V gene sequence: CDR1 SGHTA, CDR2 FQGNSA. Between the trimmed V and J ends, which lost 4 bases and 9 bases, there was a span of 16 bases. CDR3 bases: TGTGCCAGCAGCTCTGCCCAGGGTTACGGTGAGCAGTTCTTC. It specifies CASSSAQGYGEQFF.

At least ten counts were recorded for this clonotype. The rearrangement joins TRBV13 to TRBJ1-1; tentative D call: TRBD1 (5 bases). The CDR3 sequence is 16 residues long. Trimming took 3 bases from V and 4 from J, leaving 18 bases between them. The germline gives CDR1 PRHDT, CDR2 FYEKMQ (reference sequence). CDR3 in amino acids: CASSFASGVSGTEAFF. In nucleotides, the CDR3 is TGTGCCAGCAGCTTCGCTTCGGGGGTATCGGGCACTGAAGCTTTCTTT.

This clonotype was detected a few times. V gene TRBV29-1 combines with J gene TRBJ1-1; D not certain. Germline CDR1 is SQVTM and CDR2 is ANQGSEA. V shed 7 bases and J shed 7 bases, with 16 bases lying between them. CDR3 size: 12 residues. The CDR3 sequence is CSAQIPPGEAFF. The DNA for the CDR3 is TGCAGCGCGCAAATCCCTCCGGGTGAAGCTTTCTTT.

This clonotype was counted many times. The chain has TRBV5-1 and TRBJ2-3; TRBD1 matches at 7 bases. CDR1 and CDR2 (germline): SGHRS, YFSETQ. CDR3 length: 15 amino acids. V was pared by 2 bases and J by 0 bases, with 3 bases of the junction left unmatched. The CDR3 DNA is TGCGCCAGCAGCTTTAGGGACAGTAGCACAGATACGCAGTATTTT. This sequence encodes CASSFRDSSTDTQYF.

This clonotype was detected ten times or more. Here the CDR3 DNA reads TGTGCCAGCTCACCCCGTTCCGGGTCTACATCAGATACGCAGTATTTT. Encoded protein: CASSPRSGSTSDTQYF. The chain has TRBV18 and TRBJ2-3; no reliable D call. Trimming pared 3 bases from V and 4 bases from J, leaving 17 bases between. Germline CDR1 reads KGHSH; CDR2 reads LQKENI. The CDR3 extends over 16 amino acids.

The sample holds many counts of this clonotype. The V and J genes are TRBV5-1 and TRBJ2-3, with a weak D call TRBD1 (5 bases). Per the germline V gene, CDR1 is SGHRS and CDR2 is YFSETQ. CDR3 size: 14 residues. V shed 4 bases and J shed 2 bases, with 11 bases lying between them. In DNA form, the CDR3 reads TGCGCCAGCAGCGCCACAGGAGTCACAGATACGCAGTATTTT. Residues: CASSATGVTDTQYF.

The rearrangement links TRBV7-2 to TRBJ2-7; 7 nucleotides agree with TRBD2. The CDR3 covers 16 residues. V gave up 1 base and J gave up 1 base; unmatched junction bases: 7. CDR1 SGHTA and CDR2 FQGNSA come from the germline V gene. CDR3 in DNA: TGTGCCAGCAGCTTAGGAGGCGGGAGTGGATCCTACGAGCAGTACTTC. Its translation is CASSLGGGSGSYEQYF.

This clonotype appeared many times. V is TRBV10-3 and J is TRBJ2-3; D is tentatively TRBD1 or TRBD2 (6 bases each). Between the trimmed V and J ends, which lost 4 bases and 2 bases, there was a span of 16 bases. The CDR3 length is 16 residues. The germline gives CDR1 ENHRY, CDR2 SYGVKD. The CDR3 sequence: CAISGRDTTSTDTQYF. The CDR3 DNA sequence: TGTGCCATCAGTGGGAGGGACACTACCTCCACAGATACGCAGTATTTT.

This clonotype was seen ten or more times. CDR3 residues: CSAGLSTDTQYF. The CDR3 nucleotides are TGCAGTGCCGGACTTAGCACAGATACGCAGTATTTT. The V and J genes are TRBV20-1 and TRBJ2-3; D is possibly TRBD2 (5 bases). The germline V gene encodes CDR1 DFQATT and CDR2 SNEGSKA (reference sequence). This CDR3 region has 12 residues. V was trimmed by 6 bases and J by 0 bases, leaving 7 bases between them.

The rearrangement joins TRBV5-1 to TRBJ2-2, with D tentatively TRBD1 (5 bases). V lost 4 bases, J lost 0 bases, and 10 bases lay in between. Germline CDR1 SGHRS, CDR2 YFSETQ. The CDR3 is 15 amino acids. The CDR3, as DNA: TGCGCCAGCAGCACCAACAGGCCGAACACCGGGGAGCTGTTTTTT. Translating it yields CASSTNRPNTGELFF.

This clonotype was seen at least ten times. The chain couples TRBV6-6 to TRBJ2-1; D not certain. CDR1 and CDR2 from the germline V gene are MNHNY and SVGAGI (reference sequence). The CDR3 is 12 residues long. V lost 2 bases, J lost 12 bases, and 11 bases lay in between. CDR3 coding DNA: TGTGCCAGCAGTTACCGAGAAGTTCTGCAGTTCTTC. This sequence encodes CASSYREVLQFF.

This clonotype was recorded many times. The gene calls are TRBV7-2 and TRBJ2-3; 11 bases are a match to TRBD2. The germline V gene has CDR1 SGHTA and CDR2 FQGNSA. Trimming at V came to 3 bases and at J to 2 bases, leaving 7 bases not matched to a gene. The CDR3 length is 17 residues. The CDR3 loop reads CASSFTRLAGYTDTQYF. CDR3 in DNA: TGTGCCAGCAGCTTCACGCGACTAGCGGGGTACACAGATACGCAGTATTTT. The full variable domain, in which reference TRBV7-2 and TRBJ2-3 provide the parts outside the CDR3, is GAGVSQSPSNKVTEKGKDVELRCDPISGHTALYWYRQSLGQGLEFLIYFQGNSAPDKSGLPSDRFSAERTGGSVSTLTIQRTQQEDSAVYLCASSFTRLAGYTDTQYFGPGTRLTVL.

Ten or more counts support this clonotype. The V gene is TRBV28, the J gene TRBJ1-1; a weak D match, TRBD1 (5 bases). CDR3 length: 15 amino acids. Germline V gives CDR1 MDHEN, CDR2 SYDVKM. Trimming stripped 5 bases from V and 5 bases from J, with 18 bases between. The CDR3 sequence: CASSPGTVPGTEAFF. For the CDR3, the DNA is TGTGCCAGCAGTCCGGGGACGGTCCCGGGGACTGAAGCTTTCTTT. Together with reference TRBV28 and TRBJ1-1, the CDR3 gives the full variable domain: DVKVTQSSRYLVKRTGEKVFLECVQDMDHENMFWYRQDPGLGLRLIYFSYDVKMKEKGDIPEGYSVSREKKERFSLILESASTNQTSMYLCASSPGTVPGTEAFFGQGTRLTVV.

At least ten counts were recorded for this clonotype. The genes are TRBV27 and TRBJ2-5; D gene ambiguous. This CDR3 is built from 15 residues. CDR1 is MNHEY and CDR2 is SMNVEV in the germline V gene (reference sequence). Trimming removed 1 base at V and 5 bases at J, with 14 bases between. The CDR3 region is CASSLLWRSRETQYF. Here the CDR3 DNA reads TGTGCCAGCAGTTTATTATGGAGATCCAGGGAGACCCAGTACTTC.

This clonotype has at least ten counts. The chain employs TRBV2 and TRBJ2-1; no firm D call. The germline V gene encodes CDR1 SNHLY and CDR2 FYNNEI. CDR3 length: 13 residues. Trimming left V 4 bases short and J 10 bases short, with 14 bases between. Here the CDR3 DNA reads TGTGCCAGCAGTGGCGGCAGATTGGAGGAGCAGTTCTTC. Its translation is CASSGGRLEEQFF.

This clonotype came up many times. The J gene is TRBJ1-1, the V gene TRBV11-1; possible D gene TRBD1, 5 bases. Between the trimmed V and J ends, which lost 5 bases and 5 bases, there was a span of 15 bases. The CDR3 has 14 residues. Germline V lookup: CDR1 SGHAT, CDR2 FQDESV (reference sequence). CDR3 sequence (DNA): TGTGCCAGCAGCACACGAACGGGGGGAACTGAAGCTTTCTTT. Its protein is CASSTRTGGTEAFF.